This T cell receptor (beta chain) was sequenced during a study of cytomegalovirus exposure and HLA in healthy donors. Study results and caveats: An observed cluster of highly shared sequence variants was recorded as a likely sequencing artifact. Through in vitro validation, three CMV-associated chains were shown to be specific for CMV antigens. Presence/absence results assume similar sequencing depth per donor, which may not hold. Prediction of most subjects' HLA-A and HLA-B alleles by TCR beta sequences was reportedly accurate.

The CDR3 runs to 15 residues. Germline loops: CDR1 SGHRS, CDR2 YFSETQ. After removal of 4 bases from V and 4 bases from J, the junction contained 7 bases not matched to a gene. Researchers ran the PCR with 60 Vbeta and 13 Jbeta primers. Profiled with immunoSEQ multiplex PCR; TCRdb holds only in-frame clones, not every one. This sample yields about 140,000 clones, of which about four fifths are seen a single time; 1% to 1.5% belongs to the top ten. In its sample, this clone was seen once. The antigen is undetermined. The chain employs TRBV5-1 and TRBJ2-5, with 10 bases identical to TRBD2. Sequenced material: PBMCs. The receptor was derived from a male donor in good health and CMV-seropositive. The CDR3 region has the DNA TGCGCCAGCAGCAGCCAGCGGGGGGGCGGAGAGACCCAGTACTTC. Its translation: CASSSQRGGGETQYF.